This T cell receptor (beta chain) appears in the sequencing data of a study of vaccination effects on CD4 cells after COVID-19. The CDR3 loop spans 15 amino acids. V shed 7 bases and J shed 7 bases, with 17 bases lying between them. CDR1 is MNHEY and CDR2 is SVGAGI in the germline V gene. TCRdb's table, derived via immunoSEQ multiplex PCR, lists solely in-frame clones and lacks some. The sample lists over 45,000 clones, over 60% occurring once. Remarks on this clone: The antigen remains unidentified.

CD4+ T cell isolation took place after 10 days of culture. The chain uses TRBV6-5 and TRBJ1-6, with D perhaps matching TRBD1 (5 bases). This clonotype was obtained from a human donor who received a COVID-19 vaccine. Sequences were derived from CD4+ T cells from PBMCs cultured without peptide, sampled before COVID-19 vaccination. The CDR3 is CASILGDLRNSPLHF. CDR3 sequence (DNA): TGTGCCAGCATTTTAGGGGACTTACGGAATTCACCCCTCCACTTT.